The T cell receptor (beta chain) described here comes from a study of OX40 agonist ivuxolimab in advanced cancers. The V end lost 3 bases, the J end lost 0 bases, and 11 bases lay between the germline ends. This CDR3 spans 15 amino acids. CDR1 is MDHEN, CDR2 SYDVKM, per germline. Clones were read by immunoSEQ multiplex PCR, and TCRdb kept only the in-frame ones, dropping some. The sample has under 35,000 clones, over 80% seen once; the top ten hold about a fifth. This TCR derives from an adult with an advanced solid tumor such as melanoma, head and neck, liver or kidney cancer. This chain links TRBV28 with TRBJ1-1; D is unresolved. This specimen consisted of CD4+ or CD8+ T cells sorted from blood, obtained in a trial of the OX40 agonist ivuxolimab. The CDR3 coding sequence is TGTGCCAGCAGTTTGGGCTCACCTCTGAACACTGAAGCTTTCTTT. It codes for CASSLGSPLNTEAFF. Full variable domain (rest looked up from reference TRBV28 and TRBJ1-1): DVKVTQSSRYLVKRTGEKVFLECVQDMDHENMFWYRQDPGLGLRLIYFSYDVKMKEKGDIPEGYSVSREKKERFSLILESASTNQTSMYLCASSLGSPLNTEAFFGQGTRLTVV.